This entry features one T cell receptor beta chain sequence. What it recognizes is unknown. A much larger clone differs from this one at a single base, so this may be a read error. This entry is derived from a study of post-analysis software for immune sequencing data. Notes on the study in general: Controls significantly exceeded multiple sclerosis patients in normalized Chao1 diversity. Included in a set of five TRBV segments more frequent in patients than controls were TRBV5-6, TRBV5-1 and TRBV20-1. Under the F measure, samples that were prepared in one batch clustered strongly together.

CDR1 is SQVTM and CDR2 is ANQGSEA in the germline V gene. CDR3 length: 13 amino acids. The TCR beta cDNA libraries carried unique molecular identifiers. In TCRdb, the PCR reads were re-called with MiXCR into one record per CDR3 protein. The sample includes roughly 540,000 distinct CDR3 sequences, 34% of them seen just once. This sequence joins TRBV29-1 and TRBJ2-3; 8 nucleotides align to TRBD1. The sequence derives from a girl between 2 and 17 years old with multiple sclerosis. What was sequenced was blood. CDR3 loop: CNVGNRGTDTQYF. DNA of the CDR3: TGCAACGTTGGGAACAGGGGGACAGATACGCAGTATTTT.